The table lists the clone carrying this TCR beta chain with a few counts. Its cognate antigen is unknown. TCRdb reprocessed the 5' RACE reads via MiXCR and lists one record per CDR3 protein. The repertoire holds some 1,600,000 distinct CDR3 sequences, with more than 30% as singletons. This sample was included in a study of identical twins. Healthy Caucasians alone served as donors. Looked up from germline, CDR1 is DFQATT and CDR2 is SNEGSKA (reference sequence). Trimming shortened V by 1 base and J by 1 base, and 8 bases separated the two germline ends. CDR3 length equals 14 residues. Whole-study findings and limits: In drawing conclusions, the study used cross-sectional statistical analysis and did not follow the same donors. Memory repertoires lacked the insertion deficit that abundant cord blood beta clonotypes showed.

The TCR was taken from a newborn girl in good health. The rearrangement joins TRBV20-1 to TRBJ2-1; no firm D call. Input material: cord blood. DNA for the CDR3: TGCAGTGCTAGAGTTATCGTATCCTACAATGAGCAGTTCTTC. This gives the protein CSARVIVSYNEQFF.